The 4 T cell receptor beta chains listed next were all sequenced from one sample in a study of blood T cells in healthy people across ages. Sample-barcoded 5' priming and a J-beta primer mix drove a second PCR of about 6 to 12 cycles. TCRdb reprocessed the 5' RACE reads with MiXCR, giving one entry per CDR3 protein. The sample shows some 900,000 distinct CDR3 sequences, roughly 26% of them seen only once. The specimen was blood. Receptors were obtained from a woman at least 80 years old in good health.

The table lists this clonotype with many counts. CDR3 amino acids: CASSRRQTIGTEAFF. CDR3 bases: TGTGCCAGCAGCCGTCGACAGACAATTGGCACTGAAGCTTTCTTT. The chain recombines TRBV3-1 with TRBJ1-1; D possibly corresponds to TRBD1 (5 bases). The CDR3 runs to 15 residues. CDR1 LGHDT and CDR2 YNNKEL come from the germline V gene (reference sequence). Trimming left V 4 bases short and J 4 bases short, with 16 bases between.

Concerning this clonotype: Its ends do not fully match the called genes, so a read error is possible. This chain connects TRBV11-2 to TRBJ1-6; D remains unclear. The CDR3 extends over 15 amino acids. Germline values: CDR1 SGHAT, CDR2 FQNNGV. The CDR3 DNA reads TGTGTCAGCAGCCCAAGGACTGGTTATAATTCACCCCTCCACTTT. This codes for CVSSPRTGYNSPLHF.

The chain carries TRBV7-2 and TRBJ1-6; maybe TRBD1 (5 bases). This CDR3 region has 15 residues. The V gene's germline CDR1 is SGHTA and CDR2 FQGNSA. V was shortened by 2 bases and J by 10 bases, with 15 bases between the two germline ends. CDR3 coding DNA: TGTGCCAGCAGCTTATCGCGGGCAGGGCAATCACCCCTCCACTTT. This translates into CASSLSRAGQSPLHF.

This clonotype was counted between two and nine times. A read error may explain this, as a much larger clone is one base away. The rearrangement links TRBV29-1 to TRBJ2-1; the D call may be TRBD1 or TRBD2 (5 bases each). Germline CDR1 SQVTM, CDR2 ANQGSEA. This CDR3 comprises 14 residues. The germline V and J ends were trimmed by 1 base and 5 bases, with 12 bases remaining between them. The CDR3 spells CSVEGRRDHNEQFF. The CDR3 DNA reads TGCAGCGTTGAAGGTCGCCGGGACCACAATGAGCAGTTCTTC.